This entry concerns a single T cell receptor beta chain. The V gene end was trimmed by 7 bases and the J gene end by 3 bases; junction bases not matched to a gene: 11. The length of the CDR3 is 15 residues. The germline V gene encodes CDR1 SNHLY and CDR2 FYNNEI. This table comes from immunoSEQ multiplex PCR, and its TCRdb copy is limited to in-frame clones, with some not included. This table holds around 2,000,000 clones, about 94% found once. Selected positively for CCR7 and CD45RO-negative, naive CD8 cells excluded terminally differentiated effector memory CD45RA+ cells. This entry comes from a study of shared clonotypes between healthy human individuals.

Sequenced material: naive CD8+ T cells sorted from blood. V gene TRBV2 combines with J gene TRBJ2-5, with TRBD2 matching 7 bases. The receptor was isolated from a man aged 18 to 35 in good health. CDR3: CASIRAASGEETQYF. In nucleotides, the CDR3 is TGTGCCAGCATCCGAGCAGCTAGCGGTGAAGAGACCCAGTACTTC.